One and the same sample provided the 24 T cell receptor beta chains below, sequenced in a study of blood T cells in healthy people across ages. The authors ran a second PCR of 7 to 11 cycles using a sample-barcoded 5' primer and a J-beta primer mix. Each CDR3 protein is one row after TCRdb ran MiXCR on the 5' RACE reads. The table includes 1.5 million to 2 million distinct CDR3 sequences, 28% detected once. The specimen was blood. Receptor source: a woman aged 25 to 39 in good health.

This clonotype was counted a few times. The V call is TRBV11-1, the J call TRBJ2-1; D is unresolved. Germline CDR1 reads SGHAT; CDR2 reads FQDESV (reference sequence). The CDR3 loop spans 15 amino acids. Trimming took off 8 bases at V and 5 bases at J, with 19 bases between the two ends. DNA of the CDR3: TGTGCCAGCGTCTTGGCAGTGGGAATTAACAATGAGCAGTTCTTC. This gives the protein CASVLAVGINNEQFF.

This clonotype was recorded at least ten times. This chain uses TRBV7-2 with TRBJ2-3, with D possibly being TRBD1 or TRBD2 (5 bases each). V was pared by 5 bases and J by 2 bases, with 17 bases between. There are 16 residues in the CDR3. Per the germline V gene, CDR1 is SGHTA and CDR2 is FQGNSA. As DNA, the CDR3 is TGTGCCAGCAGCCCCCAGTTGGGGGTGGCCACAGATACGCAGTATTTT. Encoded protein: CASSPQLGVATDTQYF.

There are many counts of this clonotype. V is TRBV7-6 and J is TRBJ2-1; no firm D call. Germline CDR1 SGHVS, CDR2 FNYEAQ. Deletions cut 3 bases from V and 4 bases from J, with 7 bases between. The CDR3 spans 13 residues. CDR3 region: CASSLPEYNEQFF. In DNA, the CDR3 is TGTGCCAGCAGCTTGCCGGAGTACAATGAGCAGTTCTTC.

This chain uses TRBV19 with TRBJ2-7; 7 bases map to TRBD2. V shed 4 bases, J shed 5 bases, and the junction held 11 bases outside the gene matches. Germline V gene lookup returns CDR1 LNHDA and CDR2 SQIVND (reference sequence). The CDR3 totals 15 residues. The CDR3 loop is CASSTGLVRMNEQYF. The DNA of the CDR3 is TGTGCCAGTAGTACAGGACTAGTACGGATGAACGAGCAGTACTTC.

This clonotype was detected only a few times. The V and J genes are TRBV15 and TRBJ2-1; TRBD2 aligns across 10 bases. Looked up from germline, CDR1 is LNHNV and CDR2 is YYDKDF (reference sequence). CDR3 length: 16 amino acids. The V segment lost 0 bases and the J segment 8 bases; nucleotides outside the gene matches: 7. CDR3: CATSRERSGGAYEQFF. DNA for the CDR3: TGTGCCACCAGCAGAGAGAGGAGCGGGGGGGCCTATGAGCAGTTCTTC.

This clonotype was observed a single time. This sequence may be a read error, since a much larger clone differs from it by one base. The chain joins TRBV6-5 to TRBJ2-7; 9 positions agree with TRBD2. The CDR3 runs 16 residues. Germline V gene lookup returns CDR1 MNHEY and CDR2 SVGAGI. Germline trimming cut 6 bases from V and 7 bases from J; bases unmatched to any gene: 16. This CDR3 is CASSKLLAGAYNEQYF. The CDR3 nucleotides are TGTGCCAGCAGCAAGTTACTAGCGGGCGCCTACAATGAGCAGTACTTC.

The V gene is TRBV6-4, the J gene TRBJ1-2; 9 bases match TRBD1. The CDR3 is 15 amino acids. V was clipped by 9 bases and J by 0 bases; unmatched bases: 8. CDR1 is MRHNA, CDR2 SNTAGT, per germline. The CDR3 protein is CASAAGTGSNYGYTF. CDR3 DNA: TGTGCCAGTGCGGCCGGGACAGGGTCTAACTATGGCTACACCTTC.

This chain uses TRBV27 with TRBJ1-2; 7 nucleotides agree with TRBD1. In germline, CDR1 is MNHEY, CDR2 SMNVEV (reference sequence). V was pared by 8 bases and J by 4 bases, with 10 bases of the junction left unmatched. This CDR3 comprises 14 residues. The DNA for the CDR3 is TGTGCCAGCGCCCCCGTACAGGGGCCCTATGGCTACACCTTC. Its protein product is CASAPVQGPYGYTF.

The chain couples TRBV5-1 to TRBJ2-3, with 8 bases lining up with TRBD1. The CDR3 sequence is 16 residues long. V lost 1 base and J lost 5; bases outside the gene matches: 9. CDR1 is SGHRS, CDR2 YFSETQ, per germline. The CDR3 here is CASSLQRTGFVDTQYF. In DNA form, the CDR3 reads TGCGCCAGCAGCTTGCAACGGACAGGGTTTGTAGATACGCAGTATTTT.

This sequence joins TRBV9 and TRBJ2-2; the match to TRBD2 covers 12 bases. With 3 bases clipped from V and 8 bases from J, the junction kept 11 bases outside the gene matches. Germline V gives CDR1 SGDLS, CDR2 YYNGEE. CDR3 length equals 17 residues. For the CDR3, the DNA is TGTGCCAGCAGCGCCGGGACTAGCGGGTCCTCCCGAGGGGAGCTGTTTTTT. Its translation: CASSAGTSGSSRGELFF.

This clonotype was seen only a few times. The chain couples TRBV20-1 to TRBJ1-1, with D maybe TRBD1 (6 bases). Germline CDR1 and CDR2: DFQATT and SNEGSKA (reference sequence). The CDR3 is 14 amino acids. V was shortened by 3 bases and J by 8 bases, with 19 bases between the two germline ends. Here the CDR3 reads CSASEWAGVGEAFF. The CDR3 DNA is TGCAGTGCTAGTGAGTGGGCAGGGGTGGGGGAAGCTTTCTTT.

Ten or more counts support this clonotype. V and J are TRBV5-6 and TRBJ2-1; weak D call: TRBD1 (6 bases). V lost 4 bases, J lost 2 bases, and 13 bases lay in between. CDR1 SGHDT and CDR2 YYEEEE come from the germline V gene. This CDR3 spans 15 amino acids. The CDR3 sequence: CASSIVRDTYNEQFF. The CDR3 DNA reads TGTGCCAGCAGCATTGTACGGGACACCTACAATGAGCAGTTCTTC.

This clonotype occurred many times. This sequence joins TRBV9 and TRBJ2-1, with 11 bases lining up with TRBD2. Losses at the gene ends were 2 bases for V and 6 bases for J; bases not matched to a gene: 4. Germline loops: CDR1 SGDLS, CDR2 YYNGEE. The CDR3 totals 15 residues. CDR3 sequence (DNA): TGTGCCAGCAGCGTTAGCGGGAGGGTTCCCAATGAGCAGTTCTTC. It specifies CASSVSGRVPNEQFF.

This clonotype was seen at least ten times. This rearrangement joins TRBV18 to TRBJ2-1; TRBD2 matches at 10 bases. CDR1 and CDR2 (germline): KGHSH, LQKENI. The J segment lost 6 bases and the V segment lost 3 bases, leaving 8 bases of the junction unmatched. The CDR3 totals 16 residues. The CDR3 sequence is CASSPERGGLGNEQFF. The CDR3, as DNA: TGTGCCAGCTCACCGGAGCGGGGGGGATTGGGCAATGAGCAGTTCTTC.

This clonotype was seen a few times. Compared with germline, one end of the junction differs, possibly owing to a read error. This chain's CDR3 is CSTRDDREETQYF. The CDR3 DNA reads TGCAGTACTAGAGACGACAGGGAAGAGACCCAGTACTTC. The rearrangement joins TRBV20-1 to TRBJ2-5; 7 bases align to TRBD1. Germline V lookup: CDR1 DFQATT, CDR2 SNEGSKA (reference sequence). The CDR3 is made up of 13 amino acids.

The gene calls are TRBV28 and TRBJ2-1, with 7 bases matching TRBD1. This CDR3 has 18 residues. Trimming removed 5 bases from V and 1 base from J; junction bases left unmatched: 14. CDR1 is MDHEN and CDR2 is SYDVKM in the germline V gene. The CDR3 sequence: CASSAHRGKSASYNEQFF. In DNA, the CDR3 is TGTGCCAGCAGTGCCCACAGGGGTAAGTCAGCTTCCTACAATGAGCAGTTCTTC.

The CDR3 coding sequence is TGCGCCAGCAGTGATCAGGGCCGTAAGCAGTTCTTC. It yields the protein CASSDQGRKQFF. This rearrangement joins TRBV10-2 to TRBJ2-1; tentatively, D is TRBD1 (5 bases). V was pared by 3 bases and J by 11 bases, with 11 bases between. Germline loops: CDR1 WSHSY, CDR2 SAAADI. This CDR3 is 12 amino acids long.

The V and J genes are TRBV6-5 and TRBJ2-3, with 7 bases matching TRBD2. The CDR3 extends over 17 amino acids. V gave up 0 bases and J gave up 4 bases; unmatched junction bases: 10. Germline CDR1 is MNHEY and CDR2 is SVGAGI. The CDR3 DNA reads as TGTGCCAGCAGTTACTCCGCTAGCGGAGTAGTTCCAGATACGCAGTATTTT. It specifies CASSYSASGVVPDTQYF.

V gene TRBV6-4 combines with J gene TRBJ2-1; D possibly corresponds to TRBD2 (6 bases). CDR1 is MRHNA, CDR2 SNTAGT, per germline. The CDR3 contains 15 residues. V was trimmed by 7 bases and J by 1 base, leaving 14 bases between them. CDR3 in DNA: TGTGCCAGCACCCCCTGGGGGGTTTCCTACAATGAGCAGTTCTTC. Its translation is CASTPWGVSYNEQFF.

This clonotype was seen repeatedly, ten times or more. The V call is TRBV5-1, the J call TRBJ2-7; 9 nucleotides match TRBD1. V was clipped by 3 bases and J by 5 bases; unmatched bases: 6. Germline V gives CDR1 SGHRS, CDR2 YFSETQ. This CDR3 is built from 14 residues. CDR3 region: CASSSGTGYNEQYF. The CDR3 DNA follows: TGCGCCAGCAGCTCCGGGACAGGGTATAACGAGCAGTACTTC.

The chain links TRBV29-1 to TRBJ2-1; TRBD1 matches 7 bases. The germline gives CDR1 SQVTM, CDR2 ANQGSEA. The CDR3 sequence is 14 residues long. V lost 6 bases, J lost 2 bases, and 7 bases stayed unmatched. DNA of the CDR3: TGCAGCGTGCCCCACAGGGGCCCCTACAATGAGCAGTTCTTC. Its translation is CSVPHRGPYNEQFF.

V is TRBV6-2 or TRBV6-3 and J is TRBJ2-1, with D possibly TRBD1 on 6 matching bases. Germline CDR1 and CDR2: MNHEY and SVGEGT. CDR3 length equals 14 residues. V shed 2 bases and J shed 13 bases, with 18 bases lying between them. The CDR3 spells CASSYRTVQETQFF. The CDR3 DNA follows: TGTGCCAGCAGTTACCGGACAGTTCAAGAGACCCAGTTCTTC.

The rearrangement joins TRBV6-2 or TRBV6-3 to TRBJ1-5; D ambiguous. V lost 3 bases and J 8 bases, leaving 11 bases between the germline ends. This CDR3 region has 13 residues. The V gene's germline CDR1 is MNHEY and CDR2 SVGEGT. In DNA form, the CDR3 reads TGTGCCAGCAGTTATAAACAATTCGAGCCCCAGCATTTT. Residues: CASSYKQFEPQHF.

The J gene is TRBJ2-1, the V gene TRBV6-6; D is ambiguous. The CDR3 length is 15 residues. V shed 5 bases and J shed 8 bases, with 19 bases lying between them. Germline V lookup: CDR1 MNHNY, CDR2 SVGAGI (reference sequence). CDR3 amino acids: CASSALFPWSHEQFF. The CDR3 DNA reads TGTGCCAGCAGTGCGCTATTTCCTTGGAGCCATGAGCAGTTCTTC.